Listed here are 12 T cell receptor beta chains from one sample, sequenced in a study of T cell changes during pregnancy in multiple sclerosis. The protocol was immunoSEQ multiplex PCR, while the TCRdb copy is restricted to in-frame clones and leaves out a portion. The sample contains some 40,000 clones, 90% of which appear only once. This material consisted of peripheral blood, taken in the second trimester of pregnancy. Every receptor here comes from a female donor in good health, enrolled as a control in a pregnancy study.

The chain carries TRBV5-1 and TRBJ2-7; D possibly corresponds to TRBD1 (6 bases). CDR3 length equals 13 residues. Trimming left V 3 bases short and J 2 bases short, with 9 bases between. Looked up from germline, CDR1 is SGHRS and CDR2 is YFSETQ. This chain's CDR3 is CASSWDKAYEQYF. The CDR3 region has the DNA TGCGCCAGCAGCTGGGACAAAGCCTACGAGCAGTACTTC.

CDR3 sequence reads: CASSFGQASGNTIYF. CDR3 sequence (DNA): TGTGCCAGCAGCTTCGGACAGGCCTCTGGAAACACCATATATTTT. V and J are TRBV7-9 and TRBJ1-3, with TRBD1 matching 7 bases. The CDR3 has 15 amino acids. V gave up 3 bases and J gave up 0 bases; unmatched junction bases: 2. Looked up from germline, CDR1 is SEHNR and CDR2 is FQNEAQ (reference sequence).

The rearrangement joins TRBV7-8 to TRBJ2-7; maybe TRBD1 (6 bases). The germline V and J ends were trimmed by 3 bases and 0 bases, with 12 bases remaining between them. Germline CDR1 reads SGHVS; CDR2 reads FQNEAQ. CDR3 size: 15 residues. The chain's CDR3 is CASSLGAESSYEQYF. The DNA of the CDR3 is TGTGCCAGCAGCTTGGGGGCGGAGAGCTCCTACGAGCAGTACTTC.

The gene calls are TRBV18 and TRBJ1-1; D is unresolved. CDR3 length equals 14 residues. Looked up from germline, CDR1 is KGHSH and CDR2 is LQKENI. Trimming cost V 6 bases and J 1 base, with 12 bases left between them. CDR3 nucleotides: TGTGCCAGCTCCCGGGGATCAGGGAACACTGAAGCTTTCTTT. It yields the protein CASSRGSGNTEAFF.

V usage is TRBV2 and J usage is TRBJ2-5; 8 nucleotides agree with TRBD1. Trimming took 6 bases from V and 5 from J; bases not matched to a gene: 8. The length of the CDR3 is 14 residues. From germline, CDR1 is SNHLY and CDR2 FYNNEI. The CDR3 here is CASSDWTGRETQYF. The CDR3 coding sequence is TGTGCCAGCAGCGATTGGACAGGGAGGGAGACCCAGTACTTC.

This sequence joins TRBV2 and TRBJ2-1; 9 nucleotides align to TRBD1. Germline values: CDR1 SNHLY, CDR2 FYNNEI. This CDR3 has 15 residues. Germline trimming cut 6 bases from V and 9 bases from J; bases unmatched to any gene: 12. DNA of the CDR3: TGTGCCAGCAGCTTGGGACAGGGAGGGATTTCTGAGCAGTTCTTC. It encodes CASSLGQGGISEQFF.

This sequence joins TRBV11-2 and TRBJ2-3; 8 bases match TRBD2. The V and J ends lost 4 bases and 6 bases, in that order; junction bases with no gene match: 9. The CDR3 loop spans 15 amino acids. In germline, CDR1 is SGHAT, CDR2 FQNNGV. The CDR3: CASSSGTRGEDTQYF. The CDR3 DNA is TGTGCCAGCAGCTCTGGGACTAGGGGGGAGGATACGCAGTATTTT. Full variable domain (rest looked up from reference TRBV11-2 and TRBJ2-3): EAGVAQSPRYKIIEKRQSVAFWCNPISGHATLYWYQQILGQGPKLLIQFQNNGVVDDSQLPKDRFSAERLKGVDSTLKIQPAKLEDSAVYLCASSSGTRGEDTQYFGPGTRLTVL.

This chain uses TRBV6-1 with TRBJ2-7; a weak D match, TRBD2 (5 bases). Trimming removed 7 bases at V and 2 bases at J, with 18 bases between. The CDR3 loop spans 15 amino acids. Germline CDR1 MNHNS, CDR2 SASEGT. The CDR3 loop reads CASKNFRGIAYEQYF. For the CDR3, the DNA is TGTGCCAGCAAAAACTTTCGAGGGATAGCCTACGAGCAGTACTTC.

The rearrangement joins TRBV7-9 to TRBJ2-1, with a tentative D call TRBD1 (5 bases). Between the trimmed V and J ends, which lost 5 bases and 3 bases, there was a span of 8 bases. CDR1 and CDR2 from the germline V gene are SEHNR and FQNEAQ (reference sequence). The CDR3 is made up of 13 amino acids. CDR3: CASSTTGYNEQFF. CDR3 nucleotide sequence: TGTGCCAGCAGCACCACAGGCTACAATGAGCAGTTCTTC.

The gene calls are TRBV19 and TRBJ2-7; maybe TRBD1 (6 bases). The CDR3 consists of 14 residues. The germline V gene encodes CDR1 LNHDA and CDR2 SQIVND (reference sequence). Trimming left V 5 bases short and J 2 bases short, with 13 bases between. The chain's CDR3 is CASSPGTQAYEQYF. The CDR3 nucleotides are TGTGCCAGTAGTCCCGGGACACAAGCCTACGAGCAGTACTTC. Drawing the rest from reference TRBV19 and TRBJ2-7, the complete variable domain is DGGITQSPKYLFRKEGQNVTLSCEQNLNHDAMYWYRQDPGQGLRLIYYSQIVNDFQKGDIAEGYSVSREKKESFPLTVTSAQKNPTAFYLCASSPGTQAYEQYFGPGTRLTVT.

The chain employs TRBV10-3 and TRBJ1-2; D is unclear. Trimming took off 4 bases at V and 6 bases at J, with 12 bases between the two ends. Germline V CDR1 and CDR2: ENHRY, SYGVKD. The length of the CDR3 is 13 residues. The CDR3 spells CAISGHVSNGYTF. CDR3 sequence (DNA): TGTGCCATCAGTGGGCACGTTTCGAATGGCTACACCTTC.

This clone has a single count. The chain employs TRBV19 and TRBJ1-5; possibly TRBD1 for D (5 bases). Looked up from germline, CDR1 is LNHDA and CDR2 is SQIVND (reference sequence). Deletions cut 7 bases from V and 2 bases from J, with 12 bases between. The CDR3 consists of 14 residues. CDR3 in amino acids: CASKNEQGNQPQHF. In DNA form, the CDR3 reads TGTGCCAGTAAGAACGAACAGGGCAATCAGCCCCAGCATTTT.